This T cell receptor beta chain was found in a study of CD8 T cells in Susac syndrome. Random hexamers primed reverse transcription of about 0.5 to 1 ug RNA. In TCRdb, the immunoSEQ multiplex PCR reads were re-called with MiXCR into one record per CDR3 protein. This table has about 300,000 distinct CDR3 sequences, around nine tenths appearing once. CD8+ and CD4+ T cells from blood underwent TCR beta sequencing, which was carried out in a high-throughput format. Negative isolation was used for CD8+ and CD4+ T cells and FACS enrichment for TEMRA cells. Germline-derived CDR1 and CDR2 are MDHEN and SYDVKM. The CDR3 has 14 residues. J was trimmed by 7 bases and V by 6 bases; bases with no gene match: 9.

The sequencing sample was made of CD8+ T cells from PBMCs. V usage is TRBV28 and J usage is TRBJ1-1; 9 bases line up with TRBD1. The TCR sequence derives from a human donor with multiple sclerosis. CDR3 sequence (DNA): TGTGCCAGCAGCACCCGGGACAGGGCTTTTGAAGCTTTCTTT. This codes for CASSTRDRAFEAFF.